These 8 T cell receptor beta chains originate from one sample sequenced in a study of spatial heterogeneity in lung cancer. Notes on the study in general: Counts of expanded intratumoral alpha and beta TCRs tracked tumor mutation counts.

Regarding time point: sample taken at primary tumor resection. A single record per CDR3 protein comes from TCRdb applying MiXCR to the 5' RACE reads. The table shows thousands of distinct CDR3 sequences, with under 15% occurring only once. These receptors are not linked to any known antigen. This sample comprised lung tumor tissue, obtained at surgery. Source of these receptors: a male donor with early-stage non-small cell lung cancer.

This clonotype showed up many times. This beta chain appears as a stray read in a library generated for alpha chains; its size is not informative. V usage is TRBV20-1 and J usage is TRBJ1-1; tentatively, D is TRBD1 (5 bases). Germline V lookup: CDR1 DFQATT, CDR2 SNEGSKA (reference sequence). This CDR3 has 14 amino acids. V dropped 1 base and J dropped 6 bases, with 15 bases sitting between them. The CDR3, as DNA: TGCAGTGCTAGAGGCAGCTTGGGGGACCCTGAAGCTTTCTTT. Protein sequence: CSARGSLGDPEAFF.

This clonotype was recorded many times. Within a library made for alpha chains, this beta chain is off target, and its count is uninformative. The chain employs TRBV12-3 or TRBV12-4 and TRBJ2-5; 7 bases fit TRBD2. CDR3 length: 13 amino acids. V dropped 0 bases and J dropped 8; count of bases not matched to a gene: 3. The CDR3: CASSLAPGGTQYF. CDR3 coding DNA: TGTGCCAGCAGTTTAGCGCCGGGAGGTACCCAGTACTTC.

As to this clonotype: This beta chain turned up in a library designed for alpha chains; as an off-target read, its abundance says little. The V and J genes are TRBV7-9 and TRBJ1-1, with 7 bases that match TRBD1. J gave up 11 bases and V 8 bases, and 11 bases lay outside the gene matches. CDR1 is SEHNR, CDR2 FQNEAQ, per germline (reference sequence). The CDR3 contains 12 residues. CDR3 region: CASGQDGGHAFF. The DNA for the CDR3 is TGTGCCAGCGGACAGGACGGGGGGCACGCTTTCTTT.

This clonotype was seen repeatedly, ten times or more. This beta chain is a stray sequence in a library constructed for alpha chains; its clone size is not meaningful. The CDR3 DNA follows: TGTGCCAGCAGCTTATATGGCAGCACCGGGGAGCTGTTTTTT. Translating it yields CASSLYGSTGELFF. This chain links TRBV11-3 with TRBJ2-2, with unresolved D. Trimming left V 2 bases short and J 4 bases short, with 8 bases between. Germline V gene data show CDR1 as SGHNT and CDR2 as YENEEA. This CDR3 comprises 14 residues.

This clonotype was seen many times. For a library built for alpha chains, this beta chain is a stray read; little rests on its size. The rearrangement links TRBV7-9 to TRBJ1-2, with D perhaps matching TRBD1 (5 bases). The CDR3 is 14 residues long. V was shortened by 5 bases and J by 8 bases, with 18 bases between the two germline ends. From germline, CDR1 is SEHNR and CDR2 FQNEAQ (reference sequence). This CDR3 is CASSLRDARRGYTF. Written as DNA, the CDR3 is TGTGCCAGCAGCCTTCGGGACGCTCGAAGGGGCTACACCTTC.

By share, this clonotype ranks as medium-sized. This beta chain came through as a stray read in a library set up for alpha chains, and its size says little. The genes are TRBV20-1 and TRBJ1-5, with unresolved D. In germline, CDR1 is DFQATT, CDR2 SNEGSKA (reference sequence). This CDR3 has 11 residues. Trimming took 1 base from V and 7 from J, leaving 5 bases between them. This CDR3 is CSARAGQPQHF. DNA for the CDR3: TGCAGTGCTAGAGCGGGCCAGCCCCAGCATTTT.

This clonotype has a count of ten or more. The library was designed around alpha chains, so this beta chain is a stray read whose abundance carries little weight. The rearrangement links TRBV11-3 to TRBJ1-1; no reliable D call. Deletions cut 1 base from V and 1 base from J, with 4 bases between. The CDR3 loop spans 13 amino acids. Germline V CDR1 and CDR2: SGHNT, YENEEA. CDR3 DNA sequence: TGTGCCAGCAGCTTAGCTGGGAACACTGAAGCTTTCTTT. Its translation: CASSLAGNTEAFF.

This clonotype was recorded a few times. Because the library targeted alpha chains, this beta chain is an off-target read whose size means little. The gene calls are TRBV28 and TRBJ1-6; D is uncertain. V lost 3 bases to trimming and J lost 7 bases, with 10 bases between them. CDR3 length equals 14 residues. The germline CDR1 and CDR2 sequences are MDHEN and SYDVKM. The CDR3 reads CASSFRSVNSPLHF. For the CDR3, the DNA is TGTGCCAGCAGTTTTCGGTCCGTCAATTCACCCCTCCACTTT.